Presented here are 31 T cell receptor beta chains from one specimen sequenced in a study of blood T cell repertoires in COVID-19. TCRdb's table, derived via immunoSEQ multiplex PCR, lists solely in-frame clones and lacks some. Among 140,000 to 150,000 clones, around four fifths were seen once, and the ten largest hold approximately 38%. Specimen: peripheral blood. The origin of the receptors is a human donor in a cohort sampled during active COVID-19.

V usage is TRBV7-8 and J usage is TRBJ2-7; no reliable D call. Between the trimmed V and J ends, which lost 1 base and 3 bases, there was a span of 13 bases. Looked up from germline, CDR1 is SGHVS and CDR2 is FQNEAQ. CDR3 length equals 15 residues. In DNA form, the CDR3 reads TGTGCCAGCAGCTTAGGTCGGTTAGCCCTCTACGAGCAGTACTTC. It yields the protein CASSLGRLALYEQYF.

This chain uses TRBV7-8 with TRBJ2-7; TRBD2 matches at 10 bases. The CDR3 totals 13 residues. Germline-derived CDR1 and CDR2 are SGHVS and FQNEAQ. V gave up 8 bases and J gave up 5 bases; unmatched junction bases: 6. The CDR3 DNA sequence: TGTGCCAGCCATAGCGGGGGGTCGGACGAGCAGTACTTC. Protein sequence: CASHSGGSDEQYF.

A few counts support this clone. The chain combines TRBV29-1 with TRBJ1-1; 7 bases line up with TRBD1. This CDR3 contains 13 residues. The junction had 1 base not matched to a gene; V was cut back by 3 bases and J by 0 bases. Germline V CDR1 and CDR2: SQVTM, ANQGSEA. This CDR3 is CSVEGQMNTEAFF. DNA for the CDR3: TGCAGCGTTGAGGGACAGATGAACACTGAAGCTTTCTTT.

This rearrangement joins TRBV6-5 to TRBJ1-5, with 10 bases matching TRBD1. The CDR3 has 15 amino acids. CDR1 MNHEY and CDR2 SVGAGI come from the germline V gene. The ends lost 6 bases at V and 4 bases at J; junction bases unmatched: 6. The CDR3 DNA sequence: TGTGCCAGCAGAGACAGGGGGCTGGAAAATCAGCCCCAGCATTTT. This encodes CASRDRGLENQPQHF.

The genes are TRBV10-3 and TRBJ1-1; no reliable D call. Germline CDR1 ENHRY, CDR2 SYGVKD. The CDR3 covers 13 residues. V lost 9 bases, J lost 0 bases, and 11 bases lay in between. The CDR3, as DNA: TGTGCCATTTCGGGGAGCATGAACACTGAAGCTTTCTTT. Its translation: CAISGSMNTEAFF.

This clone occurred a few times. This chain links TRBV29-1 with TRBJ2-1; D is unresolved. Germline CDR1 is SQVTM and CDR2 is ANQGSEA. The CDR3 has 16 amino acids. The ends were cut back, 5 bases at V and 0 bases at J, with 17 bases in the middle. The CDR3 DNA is TGCAGCGTTCTTTATATAAAGCGTAACTCCTACAATGAGCAGTTCTTC. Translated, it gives CSVLYIKRNSYNEQFF.

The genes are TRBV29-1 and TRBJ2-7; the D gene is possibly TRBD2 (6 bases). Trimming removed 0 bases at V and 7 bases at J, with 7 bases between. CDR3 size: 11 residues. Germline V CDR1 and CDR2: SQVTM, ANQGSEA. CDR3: CSVEDGGEQYF. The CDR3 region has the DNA TGCAGCGTTGAAGACGGGGGAGAGCAGTACTTC.

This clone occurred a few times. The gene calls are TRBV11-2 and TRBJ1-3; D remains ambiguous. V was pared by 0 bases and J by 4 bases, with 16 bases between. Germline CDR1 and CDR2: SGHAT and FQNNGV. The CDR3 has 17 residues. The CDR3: CASSLEARGSRGNTIYF. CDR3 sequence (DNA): TGTGCCAGCAGCTTAGAAGCCCGTGGGTCTAGGGGAAACACCATATATTTT.

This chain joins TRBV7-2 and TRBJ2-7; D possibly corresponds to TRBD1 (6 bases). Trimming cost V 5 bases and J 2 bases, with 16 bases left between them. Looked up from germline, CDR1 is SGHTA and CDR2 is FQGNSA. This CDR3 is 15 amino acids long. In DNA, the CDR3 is TGTGCCAGCAGCCCGCGCCCAGGGGTCCCCTACGAGCAGTACTTC. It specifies CASSPRPGVPYEQYF.

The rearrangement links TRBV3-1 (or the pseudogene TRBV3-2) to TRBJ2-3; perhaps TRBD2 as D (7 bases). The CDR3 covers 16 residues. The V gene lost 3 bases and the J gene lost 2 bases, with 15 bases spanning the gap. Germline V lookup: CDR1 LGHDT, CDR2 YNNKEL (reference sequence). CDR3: CASSHSGGGNTDTQYF. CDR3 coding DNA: TGTGCCAGCAGCCACTCGGGGGGCGGGAACACAGATACGCAGTATTTT.

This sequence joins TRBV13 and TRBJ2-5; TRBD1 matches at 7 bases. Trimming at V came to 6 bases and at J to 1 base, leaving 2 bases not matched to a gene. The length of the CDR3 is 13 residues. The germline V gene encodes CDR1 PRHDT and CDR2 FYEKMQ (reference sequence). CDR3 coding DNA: TGTGCCAGCAGAACAGGGGCCCAAGAGACCCAGTACTTC. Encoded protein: CASRTGAQETQYF.

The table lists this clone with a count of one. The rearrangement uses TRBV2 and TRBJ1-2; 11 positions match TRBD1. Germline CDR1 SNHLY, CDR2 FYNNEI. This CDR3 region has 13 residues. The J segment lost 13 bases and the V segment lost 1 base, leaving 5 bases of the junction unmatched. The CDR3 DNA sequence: TGTGCCAGCAGTGAAGTAGGGACAGGGGGATCCACCTTC. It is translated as CASSEVGTGGSTF.

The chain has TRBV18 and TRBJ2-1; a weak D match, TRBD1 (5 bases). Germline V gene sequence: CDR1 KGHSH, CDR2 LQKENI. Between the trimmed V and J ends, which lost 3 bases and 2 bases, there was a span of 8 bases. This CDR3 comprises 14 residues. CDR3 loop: CASSPPTAYNEQFF. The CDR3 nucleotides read TGTGCCAGCTCACCCCCGACAGCCTACAATGAGCAGTTCTTC.

CDR3 sequence: CASSSNRGRNEKLFF. CDR3 bases: TGTGCCAGCAGCTCCAACAGGGGCCGGAATGAAAAACTGTTTTTT. This rearrangement joins TRBV11-2 to TRBJ1-4, with 7 bases lining up with TRBD1. The CDR3 length is 15 residues. Germline V gives CDR1 SGHAT, CDR2 FQNNGV. The J segment lost 5 bases and the V segment lost 4 bases, leaving 7 bases of the junction unmatched.

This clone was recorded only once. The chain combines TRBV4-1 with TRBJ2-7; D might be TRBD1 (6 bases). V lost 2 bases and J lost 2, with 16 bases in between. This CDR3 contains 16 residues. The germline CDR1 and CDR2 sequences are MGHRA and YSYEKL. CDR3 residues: CASSQKGGSSAYEQYF. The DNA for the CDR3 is TGCGCCAGCAGCCAAAAAGGGGGTTCCTCCGCCTACGAGCAGTACTTC.

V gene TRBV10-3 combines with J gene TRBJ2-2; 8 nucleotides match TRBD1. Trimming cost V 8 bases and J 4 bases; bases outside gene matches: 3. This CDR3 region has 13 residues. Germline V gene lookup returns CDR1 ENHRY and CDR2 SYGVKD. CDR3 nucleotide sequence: TGTGCCATCGGACAGGGAGGCACCGGGGAGCTGTTTTTT. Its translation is CAIGQGGTGELFF.

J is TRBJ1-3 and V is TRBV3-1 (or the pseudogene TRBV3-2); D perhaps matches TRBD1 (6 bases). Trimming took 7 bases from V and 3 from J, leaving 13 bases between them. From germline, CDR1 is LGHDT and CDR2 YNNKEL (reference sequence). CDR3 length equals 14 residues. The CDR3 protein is CASTPQGYGNTIYF. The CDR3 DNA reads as TGTGCCAGCACCCCACAGGGATATGGAAACACCATATATTTT.

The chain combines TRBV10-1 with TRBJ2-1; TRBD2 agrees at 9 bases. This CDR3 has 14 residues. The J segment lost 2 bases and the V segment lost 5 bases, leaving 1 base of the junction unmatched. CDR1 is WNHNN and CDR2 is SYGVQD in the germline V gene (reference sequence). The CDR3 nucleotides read TGCGCCAGCAGTCAGCGGGGGGCCTACAATGAGCAGTTCTTC. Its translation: CASSQRGAYNEQFF.

The CDR3 loop is CAWSVQVNTEAFF. Written as DNA, the CDR3 is TGTGCCTGGAGTGTACAAGTTAACACTGAAGCTTTCTTT. The J gene is TRBJ1-1, the V gene TRBV30; unclear D gene. V was shortened by 0 bases and J by 2 bases, with 7 bases between the two germline ends. Germline V gives CDR1 GTSNPN, CDR2 SVGIG (reference sequence). The CDR3 loop spans 13 amino acids. The full variable domain, its missing parts supplied by reference TRBV30 and TRBJ1-1, is SQTIHQWPATLVQPVGSPLSLECTVEGTSNPNLYWYRQAAGRGLQLLFYSVGIGQISSEVPQNLSASRPQDRQFILSSKKLLLSDSGFYLCAWSVQVNTEAFFGQGTRLTVV.

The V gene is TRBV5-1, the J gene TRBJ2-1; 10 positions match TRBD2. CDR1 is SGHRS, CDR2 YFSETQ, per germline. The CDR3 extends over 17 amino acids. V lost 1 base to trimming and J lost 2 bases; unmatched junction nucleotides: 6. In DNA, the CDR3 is TGCGCCAGCAGCTTGAGGTCTAGCGGGGGACCCTACAATGAGCAGTTCTTC. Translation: CASSLRSSGGPYNEQFF.

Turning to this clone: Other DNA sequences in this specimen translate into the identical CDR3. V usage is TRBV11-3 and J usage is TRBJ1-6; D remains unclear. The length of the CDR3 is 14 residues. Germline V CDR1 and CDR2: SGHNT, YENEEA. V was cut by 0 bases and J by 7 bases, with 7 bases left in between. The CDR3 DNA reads TGTGCCAGCAGCTTAGAAGGCGGGAATTCACCCCTCCACTTT. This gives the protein CASSLEGGNSPLHF. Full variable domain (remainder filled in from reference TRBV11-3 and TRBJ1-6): EAGVVQSPRYKIIEKKQPVAFWCNPISGHNTLYWYLQNLGQGPELLIRYENEEAVDDSQLPKDRFSAERLKGVDSTLKIQPAELGDSAVYLCASSLEGGNSPLHFGNGTRLTVT.

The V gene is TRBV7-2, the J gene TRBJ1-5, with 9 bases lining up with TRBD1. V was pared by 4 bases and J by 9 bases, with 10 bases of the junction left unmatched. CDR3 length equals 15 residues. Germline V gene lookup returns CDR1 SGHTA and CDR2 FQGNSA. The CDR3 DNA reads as TGTGCCAGCAGCTCCGGGCCGGGACAGGGAGCGCCCCAGCATTTT. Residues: CASSSGPGQGAPQHF.

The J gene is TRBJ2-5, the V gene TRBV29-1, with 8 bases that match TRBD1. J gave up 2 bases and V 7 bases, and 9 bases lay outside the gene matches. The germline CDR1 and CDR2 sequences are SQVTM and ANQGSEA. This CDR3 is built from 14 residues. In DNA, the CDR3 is TGCAGCGCTCAGGGGACAGGTTGGCAAGAGACCCAGTACTTC. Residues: CSAQGTGWQETQYF.

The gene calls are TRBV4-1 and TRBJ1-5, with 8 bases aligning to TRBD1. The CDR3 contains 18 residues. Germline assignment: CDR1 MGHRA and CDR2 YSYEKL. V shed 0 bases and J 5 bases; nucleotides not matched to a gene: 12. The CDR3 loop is CASSQDQGDRYIHQPQHF. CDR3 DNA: TGCGCCAGCAGCCAAGATCAAGGGGACAGGTATATTCATCAGCCCCAGCATTTT.

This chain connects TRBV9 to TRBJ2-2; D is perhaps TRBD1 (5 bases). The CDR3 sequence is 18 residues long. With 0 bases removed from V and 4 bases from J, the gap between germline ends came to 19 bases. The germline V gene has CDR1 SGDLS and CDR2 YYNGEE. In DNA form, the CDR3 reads TGTGCCAGCAGCGTAGGACCACTTCCCCAGGGAACCACCGGGGAGCTGTTTTTT. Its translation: CASSVGPLPQGTTGELFF.

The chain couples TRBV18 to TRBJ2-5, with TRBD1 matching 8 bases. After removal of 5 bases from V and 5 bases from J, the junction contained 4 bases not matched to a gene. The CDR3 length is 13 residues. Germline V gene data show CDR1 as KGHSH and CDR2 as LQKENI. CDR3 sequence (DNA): TGTGCCAGCTCAAGGGACAGGCGGGAGACCCAGTACTTC. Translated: CASSRDRRETQYF.

CDR3 protein: CASSATGVRPQHF. CDR3 DNA: TGTGCCAGCAGCGCCACAGGGGTAAGGCCCCAGCATTTT. V usage is TRBV5-6 and J usage is TRBJ1-5; 7 positions agree with TRBD1. This CDR3 comprises 13 residues. CDR1 is SGHDT and CDR2 is YYEEEE in the germline V gene. With V trimmed by 4 bases and J by 9 bases, 7 bases remained unmatched.

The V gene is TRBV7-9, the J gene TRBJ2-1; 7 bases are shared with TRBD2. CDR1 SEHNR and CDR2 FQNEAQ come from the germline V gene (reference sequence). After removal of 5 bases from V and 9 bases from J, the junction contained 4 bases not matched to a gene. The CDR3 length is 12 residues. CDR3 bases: TGTGCCAGCAGCATAGGGAGGGTTGAGCAGTTCTTC. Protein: CASSIGRVEQFF.

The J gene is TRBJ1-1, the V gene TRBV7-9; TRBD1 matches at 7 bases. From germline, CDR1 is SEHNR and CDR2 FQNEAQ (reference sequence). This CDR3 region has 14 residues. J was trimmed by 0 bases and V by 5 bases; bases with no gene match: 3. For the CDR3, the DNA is TGTGCCAGCAGCGAGGGACAGCTGAACACTGAAGCTTTCTTT. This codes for CASSEGQLNTEAFF. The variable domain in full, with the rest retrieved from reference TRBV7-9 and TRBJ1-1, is DTGVSQNPRHKITKRGQNVTFRCDPISEHNRLYWYRQTLGQGPEFLTYFQNEAQLEKSRLLSDRFSAERPKGSFSTLEIQRTEQGDSAMYLCASSEGQLNTEAFFGQGTRLTVV.

For the CDR3, the DNA is TGTGCCAGCTCACCAGGGACTAGCGGGGGTTACAATGAGCAGTTCTTC. Translating it yields CASSPGTSGGYNEQFF. The chain joins TRBV18 to TRBJ2-1; 14 bases fit TRBD2. With V trimmed by 2 bases and J by 4 bases, 1 base remained unmatched. The germline V gene has CDR1 KGHSH and CDR2 LQKENI. CDR3 length: 16 amino acids.

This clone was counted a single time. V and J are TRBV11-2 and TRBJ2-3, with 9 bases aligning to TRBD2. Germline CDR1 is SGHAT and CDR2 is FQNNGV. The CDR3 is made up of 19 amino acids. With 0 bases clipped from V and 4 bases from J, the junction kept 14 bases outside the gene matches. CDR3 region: CASSLEPPTSGSPADTQYF. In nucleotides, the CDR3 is TGTGCCAGCAGCTTAGAACCGCCGACTAGCGGTTCCCCGGCAGATACGCAGTATTTT.